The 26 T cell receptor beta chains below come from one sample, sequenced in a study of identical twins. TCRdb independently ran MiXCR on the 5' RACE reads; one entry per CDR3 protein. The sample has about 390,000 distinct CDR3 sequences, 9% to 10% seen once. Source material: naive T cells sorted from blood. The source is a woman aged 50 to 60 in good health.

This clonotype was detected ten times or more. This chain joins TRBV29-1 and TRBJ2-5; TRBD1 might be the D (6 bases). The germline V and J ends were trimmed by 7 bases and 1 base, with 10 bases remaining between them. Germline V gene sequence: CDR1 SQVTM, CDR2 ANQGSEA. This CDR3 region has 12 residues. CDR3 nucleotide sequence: TGCAGCGGACAGGTTGCCCAAGAGACCCAGTACTTC. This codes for CSGQVAQETQYF.

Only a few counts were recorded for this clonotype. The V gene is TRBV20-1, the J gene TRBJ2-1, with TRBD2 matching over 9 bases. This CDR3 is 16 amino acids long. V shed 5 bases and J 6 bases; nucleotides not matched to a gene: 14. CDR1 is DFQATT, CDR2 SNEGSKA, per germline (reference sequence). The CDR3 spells CSAPRNGGRAGNEQFF. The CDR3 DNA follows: TGCAGTGCTCCTAGGAACGGCGGGAGGGCCGGCAATGAGCAGTTCTTC.

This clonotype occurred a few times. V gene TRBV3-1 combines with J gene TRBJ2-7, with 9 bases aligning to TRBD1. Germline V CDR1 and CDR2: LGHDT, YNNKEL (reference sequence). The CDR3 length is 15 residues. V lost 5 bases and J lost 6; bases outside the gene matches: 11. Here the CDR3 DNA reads TGTGCCAGCAGCGACCAAACCGGACAGGGGTCCGAGCAGTACTTC. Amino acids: CASSDQTGQGSEQYF.

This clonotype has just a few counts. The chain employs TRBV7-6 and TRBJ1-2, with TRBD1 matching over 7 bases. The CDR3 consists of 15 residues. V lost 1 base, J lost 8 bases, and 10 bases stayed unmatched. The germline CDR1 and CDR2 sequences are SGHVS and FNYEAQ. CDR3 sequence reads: CASSLGDTDREGYTF. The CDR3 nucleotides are TGTGCCAGCAGCTTAGGGGATACTGACAGGGAGGGCTACACCTTC.

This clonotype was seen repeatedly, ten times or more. CDR3 coding DNA: TGTGCCAGCAGCTTAGACCGGCGGAACACCGGGGAGCTGTTTTTT. Amino acid sequence: CASSLDRRNTGELFF. This chain links TRBV7-2 with TRBJ2-2; D call uncertain. Trimming shortened V by 1 base and J by 1 base, and 7 bases separated the two germline ends. Per the germline V gene, CDR1 is SGHTA and CDR2 is FQGNSA. This CDR3 comprises 15 residues.

The CDR3, as DNA: TGCAGCGTTGAAGGAGAAGGGACCGTAGGTTACACTGAAGCTTTCTTT. Amino acids: CSVEGEGTVGYTEAFF. The gene calls are TRBV29-1 and TRBJ1-1; perhaps TRBD1 as D (5 bases). The CDR3 spans 16 residues. V was shortened by 1 base and J by 3 bases, with 18 bases between the two germline ends. CDR1 SQVTM and CDR2 ANQGSEA come from the germline V gene.

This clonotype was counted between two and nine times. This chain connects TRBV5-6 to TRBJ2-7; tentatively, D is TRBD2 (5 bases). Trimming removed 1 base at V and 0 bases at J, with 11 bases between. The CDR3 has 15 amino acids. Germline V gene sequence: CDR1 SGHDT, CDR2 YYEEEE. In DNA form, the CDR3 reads TGTGCCAGCAGCTTGTGGCGGGTTCGCTCCTACGAGCAGTACGTC. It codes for CASSLWRVRSYEQYV.

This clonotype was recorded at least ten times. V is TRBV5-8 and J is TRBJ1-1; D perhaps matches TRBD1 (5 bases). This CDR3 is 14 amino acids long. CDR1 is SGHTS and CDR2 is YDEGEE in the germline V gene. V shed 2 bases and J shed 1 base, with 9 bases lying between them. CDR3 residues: CASSLGDRNTEAFF. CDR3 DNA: TGTGCCAGCAGCTTAGGCGACAGGAACACTGAAGCTTTCTTT.

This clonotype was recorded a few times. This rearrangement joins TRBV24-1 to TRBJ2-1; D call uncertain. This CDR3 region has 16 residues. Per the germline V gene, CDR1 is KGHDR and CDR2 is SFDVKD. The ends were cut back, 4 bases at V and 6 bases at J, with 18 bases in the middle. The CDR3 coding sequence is TGTGCCACCAGTGACCCCGTGCGGCCGACCCGCAATGAGCAGTTCTTC. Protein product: CATSDPVRPTRNEQFF.

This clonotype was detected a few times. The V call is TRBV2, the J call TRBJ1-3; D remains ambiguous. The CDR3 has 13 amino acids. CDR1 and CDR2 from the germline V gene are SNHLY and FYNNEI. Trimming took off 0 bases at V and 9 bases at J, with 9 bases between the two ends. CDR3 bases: TGTGCCAGCAGTGAAGCGGGGTTTGGCACCATATATTTT. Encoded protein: CASSEAGFGTIYF.

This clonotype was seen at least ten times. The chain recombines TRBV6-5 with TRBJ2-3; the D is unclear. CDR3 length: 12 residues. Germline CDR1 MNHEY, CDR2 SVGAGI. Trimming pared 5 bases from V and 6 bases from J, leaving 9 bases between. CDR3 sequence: CASSETWDTQYF. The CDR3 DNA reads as TGTGCCAGCAGTGAAACTTGGGATACGCAGTATTTT.

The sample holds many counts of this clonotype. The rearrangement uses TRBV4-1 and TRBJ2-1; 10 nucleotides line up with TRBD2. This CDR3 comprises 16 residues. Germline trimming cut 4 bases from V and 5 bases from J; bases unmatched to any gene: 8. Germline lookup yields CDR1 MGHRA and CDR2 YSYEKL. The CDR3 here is CASSRRGSGRDNEQFF. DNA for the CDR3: TGCGCCAGCAGCCGGAGGGGGAGCGGGAGGGACAATGAGCAGTTCTTC.

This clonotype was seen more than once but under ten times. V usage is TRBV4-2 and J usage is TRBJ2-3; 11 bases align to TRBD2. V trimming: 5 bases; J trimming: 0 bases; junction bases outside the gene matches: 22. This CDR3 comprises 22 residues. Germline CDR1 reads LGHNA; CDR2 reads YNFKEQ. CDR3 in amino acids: CASSSLIKLAGAIAYSTDTQYF. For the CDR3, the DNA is TGTGCCAGCAGCTCACTCATCAAACTAGCGGGGGCTATTGCGTATAGCACAGATACGCAGTATTTT.

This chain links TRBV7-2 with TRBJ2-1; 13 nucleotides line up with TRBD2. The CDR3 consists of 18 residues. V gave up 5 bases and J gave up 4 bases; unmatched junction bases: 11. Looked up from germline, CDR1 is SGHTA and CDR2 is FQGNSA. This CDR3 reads CASSRPGLAGRLYNEQFF. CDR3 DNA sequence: TGTGCCAGCAGCCGACCGGGACTAGCGGGGAGGCTGTACAATGAGCAGTTCTTC.

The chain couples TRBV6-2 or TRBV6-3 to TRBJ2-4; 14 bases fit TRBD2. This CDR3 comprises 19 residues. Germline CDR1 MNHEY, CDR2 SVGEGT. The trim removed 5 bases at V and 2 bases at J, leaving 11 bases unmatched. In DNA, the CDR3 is TGTGCCAGCAGTACCAGACTAGCGGGAGGGAGGGGTTCCAAAAACATTCAGTACTTC. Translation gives CASSTRLAGGRGSKNIQYF.

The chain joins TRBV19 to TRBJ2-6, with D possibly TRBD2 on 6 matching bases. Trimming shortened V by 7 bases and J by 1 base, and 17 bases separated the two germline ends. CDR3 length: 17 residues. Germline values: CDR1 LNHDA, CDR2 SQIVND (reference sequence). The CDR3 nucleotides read TGTGCCAGTAACAGACCGGGAGAGGGTTCTGGGGCCAACGTCCTGACTTTC. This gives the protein CASNRPGEGSGANVLTF.

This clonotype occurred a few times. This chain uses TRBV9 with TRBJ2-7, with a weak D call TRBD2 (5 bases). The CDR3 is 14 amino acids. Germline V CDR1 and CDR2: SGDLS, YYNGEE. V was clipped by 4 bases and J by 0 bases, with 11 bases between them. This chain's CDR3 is CASSPHGDSYEQYF. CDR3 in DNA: TGTGCCAGCAGCCCCCACGGGGACTCCTACGAGCAGTACTTC.

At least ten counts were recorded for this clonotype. DNA for the CDR3: TGTGCCACCAGTGATCAACAGGGGATACAAGAGACCCAGTACTTC. Translation gives CATSDQQGIQETQYF. J is TRBJ2-5 and V is TRBV24-1; 7 bases are shared with TRBD1. This CDR3 has 15 residues. With 3 bases clipped from V and 2 bases from J, the junction kept 5 bases outside the gene matches. The germline V gene has CDR1 KGHDR and CDR2 SFDVKD.

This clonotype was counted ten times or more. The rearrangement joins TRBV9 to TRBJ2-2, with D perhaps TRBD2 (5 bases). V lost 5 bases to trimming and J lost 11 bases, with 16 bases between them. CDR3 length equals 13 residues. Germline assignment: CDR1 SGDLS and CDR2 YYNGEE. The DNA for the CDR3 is TGTGCCAGCAGTCCGGACTCCCCAATCGAGCTGTTTTTT. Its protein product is CASSPDSPIELFF.

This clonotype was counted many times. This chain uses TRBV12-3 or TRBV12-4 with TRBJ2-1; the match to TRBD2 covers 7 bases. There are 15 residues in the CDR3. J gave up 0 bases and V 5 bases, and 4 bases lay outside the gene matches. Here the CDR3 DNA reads TGTGCCAGCAGTACTAGCGAGAGCTCCTACAATGAGCAGTTCTTC. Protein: CASSTSESSYNEQFF.

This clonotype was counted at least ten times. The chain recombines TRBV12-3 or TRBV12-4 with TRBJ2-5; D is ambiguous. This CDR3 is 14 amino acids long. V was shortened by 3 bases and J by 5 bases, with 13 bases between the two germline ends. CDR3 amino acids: CASSFGLGGETQYF. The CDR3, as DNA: TGTGCCAGCAGTTTCGGTCTTGGTGGGGAGACCCAGTACTTC.

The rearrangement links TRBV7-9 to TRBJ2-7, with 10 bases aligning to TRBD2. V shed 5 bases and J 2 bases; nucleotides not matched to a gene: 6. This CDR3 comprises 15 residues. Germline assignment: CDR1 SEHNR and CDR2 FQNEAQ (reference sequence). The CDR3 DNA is TGTGCCAGCAGCCGAGGGGGGACTAGCGCCTACGAGCAGTACTTC. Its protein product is CASSRGGTSAYEQYF.

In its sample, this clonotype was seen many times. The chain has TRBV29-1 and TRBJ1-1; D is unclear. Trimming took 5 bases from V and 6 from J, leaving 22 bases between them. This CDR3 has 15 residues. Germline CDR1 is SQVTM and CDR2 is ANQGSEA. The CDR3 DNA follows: TGCAGCGTTCCTGCTGTCGGGATTGGGATCGCTGAAGCTTTCTTT. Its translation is CSVPAVGIGIAEAFF.

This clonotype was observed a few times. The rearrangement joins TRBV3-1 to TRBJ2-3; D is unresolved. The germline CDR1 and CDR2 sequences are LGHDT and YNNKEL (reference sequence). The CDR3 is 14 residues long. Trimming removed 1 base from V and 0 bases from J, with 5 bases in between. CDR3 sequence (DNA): TGTGCCAGCAGCCAAGGGCCTAGCACAGATACGCAGTATTTT. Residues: CASSQGPSTDTQYF.

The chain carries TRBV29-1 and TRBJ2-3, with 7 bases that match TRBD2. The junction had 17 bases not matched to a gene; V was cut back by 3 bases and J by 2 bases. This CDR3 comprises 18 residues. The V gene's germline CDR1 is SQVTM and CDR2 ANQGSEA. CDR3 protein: CSVDGGEPGRLNTDTQYF. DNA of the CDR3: TGCAGCGTTGATGGGGGGGAACCGGGACGGCTAAACACAGATACGCAGTATTTT.

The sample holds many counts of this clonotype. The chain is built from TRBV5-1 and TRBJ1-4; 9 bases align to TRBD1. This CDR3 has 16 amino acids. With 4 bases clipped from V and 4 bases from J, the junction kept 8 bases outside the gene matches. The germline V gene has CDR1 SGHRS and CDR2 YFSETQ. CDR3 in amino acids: CASSLPQTGGNEKLFF. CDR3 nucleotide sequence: TGCGCCAGCAGCCTCCCTCAGACAGGGGGTAATGAAAAACTGTTTTTT.